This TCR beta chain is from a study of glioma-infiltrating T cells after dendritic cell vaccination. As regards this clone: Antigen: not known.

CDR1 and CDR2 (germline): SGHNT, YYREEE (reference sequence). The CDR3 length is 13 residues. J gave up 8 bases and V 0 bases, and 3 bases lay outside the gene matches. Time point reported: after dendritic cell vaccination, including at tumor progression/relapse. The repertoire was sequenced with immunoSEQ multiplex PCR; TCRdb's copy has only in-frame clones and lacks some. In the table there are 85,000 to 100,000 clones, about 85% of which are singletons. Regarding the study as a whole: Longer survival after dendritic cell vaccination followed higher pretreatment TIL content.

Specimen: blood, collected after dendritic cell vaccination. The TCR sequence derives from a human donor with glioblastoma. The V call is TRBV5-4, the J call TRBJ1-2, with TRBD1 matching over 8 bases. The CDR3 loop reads CASSLAGGYGYTF. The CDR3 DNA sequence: TGTGCCAGCAGCTTGGCAGGGGGCTACGGCTACACCTTC.